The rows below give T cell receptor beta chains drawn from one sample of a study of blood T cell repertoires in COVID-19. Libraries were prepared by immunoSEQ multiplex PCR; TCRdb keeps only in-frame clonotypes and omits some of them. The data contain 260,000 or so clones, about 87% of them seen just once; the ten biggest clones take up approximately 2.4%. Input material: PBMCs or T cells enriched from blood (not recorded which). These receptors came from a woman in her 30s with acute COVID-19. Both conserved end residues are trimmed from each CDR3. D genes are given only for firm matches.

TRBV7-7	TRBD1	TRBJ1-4	ASSSGTDPEQLGLF
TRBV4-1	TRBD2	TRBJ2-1	ASSQEGTSGGRSSRF
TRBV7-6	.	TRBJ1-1	ASSLVQGNVNTEAF
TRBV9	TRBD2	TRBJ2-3	ASSVASGKDTQY
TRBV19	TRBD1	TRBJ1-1	ATMDRGYSGAF
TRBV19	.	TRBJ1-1	ASSPEGGLTEAF
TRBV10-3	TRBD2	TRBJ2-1	AISESQRGNEQF
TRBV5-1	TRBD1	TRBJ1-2	ASSLGQGNYGYT
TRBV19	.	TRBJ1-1	ASKQGLNTEAF
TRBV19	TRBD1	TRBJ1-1	ASNPDRGSTEAF
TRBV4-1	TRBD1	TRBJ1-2	ASSQVGDRGNYGYT
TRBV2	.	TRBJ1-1	ASHRDLKTEAF
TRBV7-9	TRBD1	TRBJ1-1	ASSPRDSPNTEAF
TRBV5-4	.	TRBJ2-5	ASSSWTAPQETQY
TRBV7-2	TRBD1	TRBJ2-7	ASSQGTGVGYEQY
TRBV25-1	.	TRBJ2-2	ASSESGETGELF
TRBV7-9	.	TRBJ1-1	ASSSPRHGEAF
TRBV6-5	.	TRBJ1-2	ASSALDAGYGYT
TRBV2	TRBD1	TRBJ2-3	ARSTGGEVDTQY
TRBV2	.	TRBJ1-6	ASSESGQFGPLH
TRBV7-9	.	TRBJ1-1	ASSPDAGYNTEAF
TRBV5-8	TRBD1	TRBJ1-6	ASRPGTGDSPLH
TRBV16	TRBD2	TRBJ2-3	ASSHLQRGAGTDTQY
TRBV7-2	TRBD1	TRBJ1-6	ASSLYRGQGNSPLH
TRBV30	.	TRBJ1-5	AWRALGADNQPQH
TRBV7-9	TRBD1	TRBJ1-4	ASSYPDRAVPTNEKLF
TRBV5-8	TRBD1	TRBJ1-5	ASSRGQATLQPQH
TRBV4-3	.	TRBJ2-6	ASSQAGSHSGANVLT
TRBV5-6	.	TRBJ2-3	ASSLGTTEQY
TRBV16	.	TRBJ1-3	ASSQRSLKSVRNTIY
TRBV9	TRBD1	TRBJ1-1	ASSGTGGLNTEAF
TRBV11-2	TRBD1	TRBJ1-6	ASSHPQGTGALNSPLH
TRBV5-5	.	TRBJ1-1	ASSLARADNTEAF
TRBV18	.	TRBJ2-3	ASSPLAGQIDTQY
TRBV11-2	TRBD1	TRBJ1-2	ASSQGQGAAGYT
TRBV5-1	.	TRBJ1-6	ASSLFREDSPLH
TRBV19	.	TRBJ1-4	ASSSYTGLEEKLF
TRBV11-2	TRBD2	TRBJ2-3	ASSSLSKRDPDTQY
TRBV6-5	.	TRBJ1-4	ASSYSQEATNEKLF